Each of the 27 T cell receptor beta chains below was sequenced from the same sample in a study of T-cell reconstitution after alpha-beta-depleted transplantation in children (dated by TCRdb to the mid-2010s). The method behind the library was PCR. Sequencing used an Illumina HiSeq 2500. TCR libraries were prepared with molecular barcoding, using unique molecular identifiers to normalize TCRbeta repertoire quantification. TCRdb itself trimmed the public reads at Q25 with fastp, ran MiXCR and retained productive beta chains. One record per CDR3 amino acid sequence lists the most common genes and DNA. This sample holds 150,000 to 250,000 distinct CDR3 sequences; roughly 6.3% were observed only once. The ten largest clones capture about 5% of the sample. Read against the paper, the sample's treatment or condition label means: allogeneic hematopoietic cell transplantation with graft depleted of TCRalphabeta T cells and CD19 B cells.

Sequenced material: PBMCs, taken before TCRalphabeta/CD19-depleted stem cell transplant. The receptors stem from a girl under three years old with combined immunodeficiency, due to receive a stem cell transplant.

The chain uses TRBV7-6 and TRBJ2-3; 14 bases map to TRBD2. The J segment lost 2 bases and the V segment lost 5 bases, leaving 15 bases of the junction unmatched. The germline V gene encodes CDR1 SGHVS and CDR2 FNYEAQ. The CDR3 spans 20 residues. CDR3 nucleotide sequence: TGTGCCAGCAGCCGAGGGACTAGCGGGGGCCTATTCTCCTCCACAGATACGCAGTATTTT. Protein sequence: CASSRGTSGGLFSSTDTQYF.

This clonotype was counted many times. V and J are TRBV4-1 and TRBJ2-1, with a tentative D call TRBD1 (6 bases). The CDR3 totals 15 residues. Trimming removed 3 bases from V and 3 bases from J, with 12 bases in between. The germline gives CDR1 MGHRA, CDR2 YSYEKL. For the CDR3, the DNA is TGCGCCAGCAGCCAGGGGGCGCCGAGCTACAATGAGCAGTTCTTC. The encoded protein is CASSQGAPSYNEQFF.

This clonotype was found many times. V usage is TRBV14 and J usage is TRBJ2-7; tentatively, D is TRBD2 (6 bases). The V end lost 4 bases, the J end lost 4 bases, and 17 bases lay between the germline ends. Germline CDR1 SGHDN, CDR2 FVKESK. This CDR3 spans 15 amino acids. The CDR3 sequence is CASSPTGLSGYEQYF. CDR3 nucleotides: TGTGCCAGCAGCCCAACCGGACTATCCGGTTACGAGCAGTACTTC.

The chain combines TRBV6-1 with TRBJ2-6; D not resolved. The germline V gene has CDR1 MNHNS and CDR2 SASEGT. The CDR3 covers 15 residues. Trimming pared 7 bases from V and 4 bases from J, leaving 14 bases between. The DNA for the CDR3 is TGTGCCAGCAACGCACGGGCCCGCGGGGCCAACGTCCTGACTTTC. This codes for CASNARARGANVLTF.

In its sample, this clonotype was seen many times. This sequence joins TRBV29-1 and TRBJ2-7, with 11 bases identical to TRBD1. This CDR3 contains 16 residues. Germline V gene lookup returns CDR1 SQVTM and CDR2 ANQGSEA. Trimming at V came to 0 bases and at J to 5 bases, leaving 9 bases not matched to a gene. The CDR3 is CSVEDERDRGTDEQYF. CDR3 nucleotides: TGCAGCGTTGAAGATGAGAGGGACAGGGGGACGGACGAGCAGTACTTC.

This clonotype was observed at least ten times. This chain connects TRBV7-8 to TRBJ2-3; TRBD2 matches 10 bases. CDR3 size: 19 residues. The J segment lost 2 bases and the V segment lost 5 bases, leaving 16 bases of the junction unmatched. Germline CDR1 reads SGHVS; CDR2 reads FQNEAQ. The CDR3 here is CASSPSRPILAGATDTQYF. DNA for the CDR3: TGTGCCAGCAGCCCAAGCCGACCGATCCTAGCGGGGGCCACAGATACGCAGTATTTT.

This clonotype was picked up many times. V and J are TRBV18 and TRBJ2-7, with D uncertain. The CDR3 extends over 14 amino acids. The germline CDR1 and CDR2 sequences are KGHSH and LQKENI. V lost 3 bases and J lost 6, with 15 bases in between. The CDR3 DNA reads TGTGCCAGCTCACCTTCAGGTAACAGTCCCGAGCAGTACTTC. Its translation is CASSPSGNSPEQYF.

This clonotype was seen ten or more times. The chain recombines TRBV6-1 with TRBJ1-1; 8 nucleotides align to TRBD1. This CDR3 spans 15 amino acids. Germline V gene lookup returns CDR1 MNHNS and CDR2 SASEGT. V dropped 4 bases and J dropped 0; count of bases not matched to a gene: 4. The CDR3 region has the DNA TGTGCCAGCAGTGCAGGGGGCGTTTTGAACACTGAAGCTTTCTTT. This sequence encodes CASSAGGVLNTEAFF.

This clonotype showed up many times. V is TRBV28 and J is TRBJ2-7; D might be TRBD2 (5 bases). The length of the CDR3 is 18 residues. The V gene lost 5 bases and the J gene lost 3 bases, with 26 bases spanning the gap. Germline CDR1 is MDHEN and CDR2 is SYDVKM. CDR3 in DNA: TGTGCCAGCAGTCCCTTACTTGGGGTGTGGCTAGCAAGCTACGAGCAGTACTTC. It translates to CASSPLLGVWLASYEQYF.

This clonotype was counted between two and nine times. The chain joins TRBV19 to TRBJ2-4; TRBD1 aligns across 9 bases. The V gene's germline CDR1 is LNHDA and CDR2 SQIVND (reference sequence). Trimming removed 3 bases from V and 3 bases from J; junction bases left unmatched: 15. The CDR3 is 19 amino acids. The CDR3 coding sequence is TGTGCCAGTAGTATCAAACAGGGGGCGACTTCCACTTACAAAAACATTCAGTACTTC. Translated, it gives CASSIKQGATSTYKNIQYF.

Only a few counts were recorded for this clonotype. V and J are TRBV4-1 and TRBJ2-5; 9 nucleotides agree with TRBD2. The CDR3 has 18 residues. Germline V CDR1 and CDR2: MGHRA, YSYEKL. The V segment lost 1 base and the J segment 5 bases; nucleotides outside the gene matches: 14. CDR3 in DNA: TGCGCCAGCAGCCAAGTCACAAGTCGCGGGGGGGCCGAGGAGACCCAGTACTTC. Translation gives CASSQVTSRGGAEETQYF.

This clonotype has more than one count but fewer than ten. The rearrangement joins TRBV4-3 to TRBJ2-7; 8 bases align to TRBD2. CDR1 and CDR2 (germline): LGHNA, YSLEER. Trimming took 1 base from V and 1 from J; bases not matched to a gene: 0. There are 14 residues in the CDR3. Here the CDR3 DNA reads TGCGCCAGCAGCCAAGGACTAGCGTCCTACGAGCAGTACTTC. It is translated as CASSQGLASYEQYF.

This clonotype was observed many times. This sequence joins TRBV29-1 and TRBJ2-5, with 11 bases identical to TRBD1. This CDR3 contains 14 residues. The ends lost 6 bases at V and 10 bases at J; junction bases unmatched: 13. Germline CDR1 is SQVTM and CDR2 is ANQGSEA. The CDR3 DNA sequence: TGCAGCGTAGGACCCGGACAGGGGGCGTCGGGCCAGTACTTC. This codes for CSVGPGQGASGQYF. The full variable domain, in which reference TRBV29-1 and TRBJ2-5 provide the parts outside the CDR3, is SAVISQKPSRDICQRGTSLTIQCQVDSQVTMMFWYRQQPGQSLTLIATANQGSEATYESGFVIDKFPISRPNLTFSTLTVSNMSPEDSSIYLCSVGPGQGASGQYFGPGTRLLVL.

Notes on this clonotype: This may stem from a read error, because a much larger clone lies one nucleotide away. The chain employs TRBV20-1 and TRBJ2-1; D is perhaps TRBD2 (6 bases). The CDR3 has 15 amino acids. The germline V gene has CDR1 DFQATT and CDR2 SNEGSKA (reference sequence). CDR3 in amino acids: CCARDRLARLAEQFF. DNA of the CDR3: TGCTGTGCTAGAGATCGCCTAGCGCGACTTGCTGAGCAGTTCTTC.

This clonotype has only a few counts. The CDR3 DNA sequence: TGTGCCAGCAGCTTAGCCGGGGGAAGCTGGAGGGAGACCCAGTACTTC. Protein: CASSLAGGSWRETQYF. The V gene is TRBV7-2, the J gene TRBJ2-5; D perhaps matches TRBD2 (6 bases). The CDR3 is made up of 16 amino acids. Germline CDR1 reads SGHTA; CDR2 reads FQGNSA. With 0 bases removed from V and 5 bases from J, the gap between germline ends came to 16 bases.

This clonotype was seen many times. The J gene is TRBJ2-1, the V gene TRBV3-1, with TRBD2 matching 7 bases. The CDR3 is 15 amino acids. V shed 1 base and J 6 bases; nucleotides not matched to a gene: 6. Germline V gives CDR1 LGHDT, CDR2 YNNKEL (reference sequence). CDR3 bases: TGTGCCAGCAGCCAAGGGTGGGAGGGTGCCAATGAGCAGTTCTTC. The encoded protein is CASSQGWEGANEQFF.

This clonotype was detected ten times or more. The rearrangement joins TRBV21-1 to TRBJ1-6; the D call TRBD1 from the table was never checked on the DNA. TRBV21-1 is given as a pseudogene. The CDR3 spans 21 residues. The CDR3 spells CASGTPGARAMFEQRNSPLHF. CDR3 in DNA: TGTGCCAGCGGGACACCTGGGGCCAGGGCCATGTTCGAGCAGCGCAATTCACCCCTCCACTTT.

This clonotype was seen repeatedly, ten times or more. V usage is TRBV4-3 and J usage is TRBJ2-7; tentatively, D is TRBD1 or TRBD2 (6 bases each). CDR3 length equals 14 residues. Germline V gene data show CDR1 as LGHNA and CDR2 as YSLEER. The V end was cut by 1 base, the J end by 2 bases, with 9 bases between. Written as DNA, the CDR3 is TGCGCCAGCAGCCAAGGCGGGACACCCTACGAGCAGTACTTC. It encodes CASSQGGTPYEQYF.

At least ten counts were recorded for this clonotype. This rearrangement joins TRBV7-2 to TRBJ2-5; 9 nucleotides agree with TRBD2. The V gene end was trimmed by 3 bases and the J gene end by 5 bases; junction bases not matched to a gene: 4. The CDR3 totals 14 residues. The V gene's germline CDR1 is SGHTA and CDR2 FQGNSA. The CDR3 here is CASSFGLAMETQYF. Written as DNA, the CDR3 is TGTGCCAGCAGCTTCGGACTAGCGATGGAGACCCAGTACTTC.

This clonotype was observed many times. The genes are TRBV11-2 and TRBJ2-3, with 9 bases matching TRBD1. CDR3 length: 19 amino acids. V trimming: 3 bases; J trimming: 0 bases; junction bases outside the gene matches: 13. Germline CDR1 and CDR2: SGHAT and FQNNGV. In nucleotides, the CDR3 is TGTGCCAGCAGCTTGACAGGGGGAGGGGGTTTCTCTAGCACAGATACGCAGTATTTT. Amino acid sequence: CASSLTGGGGFSSTDTQYF.

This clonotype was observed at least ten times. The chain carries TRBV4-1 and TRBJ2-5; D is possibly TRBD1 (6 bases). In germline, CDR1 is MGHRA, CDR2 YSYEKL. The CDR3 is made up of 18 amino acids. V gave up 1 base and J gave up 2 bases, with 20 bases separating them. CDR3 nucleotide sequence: TGCGCCAGCAGCCAAGTATTCCCTAGACAGGCGCTACAAGAGACCCAGTACTTC. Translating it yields CASSQVFPRQALQETQYF.

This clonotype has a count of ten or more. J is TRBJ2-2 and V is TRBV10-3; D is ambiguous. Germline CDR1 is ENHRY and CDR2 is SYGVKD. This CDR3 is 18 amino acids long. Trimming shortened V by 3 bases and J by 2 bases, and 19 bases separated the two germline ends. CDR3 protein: CAISDPPNGMENTGELFF. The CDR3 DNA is TGTGCCATCAGTGACCCCCCGAATGGAATGGAAAACACCGGGGAGCTGTTTTTT.

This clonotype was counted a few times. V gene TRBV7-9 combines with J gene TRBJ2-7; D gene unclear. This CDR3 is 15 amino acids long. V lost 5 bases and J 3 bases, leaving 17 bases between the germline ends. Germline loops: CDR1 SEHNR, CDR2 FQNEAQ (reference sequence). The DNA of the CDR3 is TGTGCCAGCAGCCCTCAAGGACCACCCCTCTACGAGCAGTACTTC. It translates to CASSPQGPPLYEQYF.

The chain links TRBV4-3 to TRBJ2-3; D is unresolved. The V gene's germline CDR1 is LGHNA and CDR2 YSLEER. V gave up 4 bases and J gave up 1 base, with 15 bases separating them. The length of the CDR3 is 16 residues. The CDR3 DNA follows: TGCGCCAGCAGCCTCTCCAGCAGTCAAGGCACAGATACGCAGTATTTT. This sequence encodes CASSLSSSQGTDTQYF.

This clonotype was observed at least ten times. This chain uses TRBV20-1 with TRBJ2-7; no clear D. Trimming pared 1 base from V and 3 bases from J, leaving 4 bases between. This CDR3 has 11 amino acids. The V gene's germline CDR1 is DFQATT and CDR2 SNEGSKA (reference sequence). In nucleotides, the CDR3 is TGCAGTGCTAGAGGCCTCTACGAGCAGTACTTC. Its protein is CSARGLYEQYF.

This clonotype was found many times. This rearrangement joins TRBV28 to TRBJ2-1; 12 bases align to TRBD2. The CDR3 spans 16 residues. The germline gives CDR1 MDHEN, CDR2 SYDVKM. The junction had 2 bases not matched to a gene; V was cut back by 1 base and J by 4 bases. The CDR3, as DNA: TGTGCCAGCAGTTTATCCCTAGCGGGAGGGTACAATGAGCAGTTCTTC. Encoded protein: CASSLSLAGGYNEQFF.

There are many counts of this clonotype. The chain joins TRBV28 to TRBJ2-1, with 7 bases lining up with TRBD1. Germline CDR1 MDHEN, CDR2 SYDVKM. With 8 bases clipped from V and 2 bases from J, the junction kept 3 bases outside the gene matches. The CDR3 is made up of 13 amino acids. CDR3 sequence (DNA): TGTGCCAGCGACAGGGAGCCCTACAATGAGCAGTTCTTC. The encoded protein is CASDREPYNEQFF.